The TCR beta chain under discussion was sequenced for a study of shared T cell receptors in the human thymus (dated by TCRdb to about 2021). Regarding the complete study: The study examined how self-reactive, shared T-cell receptor alpha chains are generated in the human thymus.

To prepare the library, the immunoSEQ multiplex PCR assay was applied. In its TCRdb copy, this immuneACCESS table keeps in-frame sequences only and misses some clones. Where compared with another copy, unresolved V genes explain less than half of these, and the others have no known cause. The sample table lists some 700,000 clones, 80% to 90% of them with a count of one. The ten largest clonotypes hold under 0.012% of the sample. On this clone itself: Its antigen is still unknown. No base-level quality is on record; no much larger clone is a single base apart.

Inclusive of the bounding cysteine and phenylalanine, the CDR3 is 15 residues long. CDR3 DNA is the only sequence kept; it has 45 bases, read in frame from the first base. The V and J ends are trimmed by 2 bases and 3 bases, leaving 14 bases between them. For CDR1 and CDR2, the germline V gene lists SGHVS and FNYEAQ. The sample was also reused in another study, on human thymus T cells. Per the second study: In Finland, the donors were immunologically healthy infants who were having open corrective cardiac surgery for congenital heart defects. Thymus tissue was collected as surgical resects that were removed during corrective cardiac surgery. Usage of V and J gene segments appeared to be biased in both the thymic and the peripheral blood repertoires. The related research found that thymic TCR repertoires overlapped highly between unrelated individuals. The study described the TCR alpha and beta repertoires in fewer than 10 infant thymus samples and four matching peripheral blood samples. The cohort included more than 5 male and two female infants, with donor ages spanning 7 to 244 days. After being mechanically released from the tissue, thymocytes were kept at -70 degrees C in pellets of about 8.5-30 million cells. A QIAsymphony instrument was used to extract genomic DNA from frozen cell pellets. The immunoSEQ multiplex PCR assay was used to amplify the TCRB and TCRAD loci from a standardized amount of quality-controlled genomic DNA. The amplicons covered the V(D)J region and were long enough to include the CDR3 and to identify the V and J genes. Through the commercial immunoSEQ service, the amplicons were sequenced on an Illumina platform. Primer bias and sequencing errors were corrected as previously described, and TCRAD and TCRB were defined on the basis of the IMGT database. Repertoires were analysed with immunoSEQ Analyzer 3.0 and VDJTools, covering basic statistics, V/J segment usage, diversity estimates, rarefaction and pairwise overlap. To estimate diversity, the Chao1, ChaoE, Efron-Thisted, Shannon and inverse Simpson indices were applied, and diversity was also estimated on datasets down-sampled to the smallest sample. For repertoire overlap, CDR3 nucleotide sequence, V gene and J gene had to match strictly, and clustering was done by Jaccard-based multidimensional scaling. Thymus samples yielded on average around 850,000 unique TCRB clonotypes, compared with roughly 92,000 from blood samples.

The sequenced sample was thymocytes. In this chain, TRBV7-6 is recombined with TRBJ2-7; TRBD1 is a weak D gene call, 6 bases matching. The receptor's source is a girl under three years old with a congenital heart defect. Donor details come from another sample of the same person, matched by shared clones. The nucleotide sequence reads as follows: TGTGCCAGCAGCTTACCACGGACAGACAACTACGAGCAGTACTTC. Its amino acids are CASSLPRTDNYEQYF. Here the CDR3 is joined to the reference TRBV7-6 and TRBJ2-7 genes, and the full variable domain is: GAGVSQSPRYKVTKRGQDVALRCDPISGHVSLYWYRQALGQGPEFLTYFNYEAQQDKSGLPNDRFSAERPEGSISTLTIQRTEQRDSAMYRCASSLPRTDNYEQYFGPGTRLTVT.